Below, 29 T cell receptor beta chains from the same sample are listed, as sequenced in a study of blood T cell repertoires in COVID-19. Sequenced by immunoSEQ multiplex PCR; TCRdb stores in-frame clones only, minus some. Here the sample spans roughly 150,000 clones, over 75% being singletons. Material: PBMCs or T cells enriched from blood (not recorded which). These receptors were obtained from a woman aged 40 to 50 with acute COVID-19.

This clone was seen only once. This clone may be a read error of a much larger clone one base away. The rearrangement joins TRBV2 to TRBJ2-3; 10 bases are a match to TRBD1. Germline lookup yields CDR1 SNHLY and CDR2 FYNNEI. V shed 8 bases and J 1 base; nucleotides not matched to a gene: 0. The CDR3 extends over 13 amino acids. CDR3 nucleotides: TGTGCCAGCGGGACAGGGGGCACAGATACGCAGTATTTT. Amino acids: CASGTGGTDTQYF.

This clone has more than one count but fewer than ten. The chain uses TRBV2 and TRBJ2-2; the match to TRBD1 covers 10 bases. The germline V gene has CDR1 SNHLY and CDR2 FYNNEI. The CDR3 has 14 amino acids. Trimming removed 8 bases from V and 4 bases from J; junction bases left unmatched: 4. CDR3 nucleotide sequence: TGTGCCAGCGGGACAGGGGTACCCACCGGGGAGCTGTTTTTT. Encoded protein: CASGTGVPTGELFF.

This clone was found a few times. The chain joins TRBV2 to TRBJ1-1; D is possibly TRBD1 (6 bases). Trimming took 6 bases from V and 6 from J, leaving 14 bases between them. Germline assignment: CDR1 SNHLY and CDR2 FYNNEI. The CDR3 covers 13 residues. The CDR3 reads CASRTGKGAEAFF. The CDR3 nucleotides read TGTGCCAGCAGGACGGGGAAGGGGGCTGAAGCTTTCTTT.

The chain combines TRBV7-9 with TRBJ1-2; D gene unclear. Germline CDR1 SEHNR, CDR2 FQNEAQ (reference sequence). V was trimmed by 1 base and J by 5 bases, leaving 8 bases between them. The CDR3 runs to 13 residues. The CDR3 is CASSLGQRYGYTF. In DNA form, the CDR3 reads TGTGCCAGCAGCTTAGGCCAGAGGTATGGCTACACCTTC. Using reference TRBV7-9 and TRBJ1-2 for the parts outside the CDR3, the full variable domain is DTGVSQNPRHKITKRGQNVTFRCDPISEHNRLYWYRQTLGQGPEFLTYFQNEAQLEKSRLLSDRFSAERPKGSFSTLEIQRTEQGDSAMYLCASSLGQRYGYTFGSGTRLTVV.

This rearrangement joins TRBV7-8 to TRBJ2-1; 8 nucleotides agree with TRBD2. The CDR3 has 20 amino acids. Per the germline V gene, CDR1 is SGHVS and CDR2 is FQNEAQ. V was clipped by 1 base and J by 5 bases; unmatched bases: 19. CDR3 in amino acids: CASSLVYLGQAGEPNNEQFF. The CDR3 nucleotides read TGTGCCAGCAGCTTAGTTTACCTAGGCCAAGCGGGAGAACCCAACAATGAGCAGTTCTTC. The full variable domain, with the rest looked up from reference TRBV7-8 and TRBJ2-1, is GAGVSQSPRYKVAKRGQDVALRCDPISGHVSLFWYQQALGQGPEFLTYFQNEAQLDKSGLPSDRFFAERPEGSVSTLKIQRTQQEDSAVYLCASSLVYLGQAGEPNNEQFFGPGTRLTVL.

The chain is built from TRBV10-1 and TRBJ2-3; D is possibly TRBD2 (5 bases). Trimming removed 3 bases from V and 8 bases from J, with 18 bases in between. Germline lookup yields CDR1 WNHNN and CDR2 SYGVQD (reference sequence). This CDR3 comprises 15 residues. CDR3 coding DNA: TGCGCCAGCAGTGAAAGGGCAGGCGGGTTCAGTACGCAGTATTTT. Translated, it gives CASSERAGGFSTQYF.

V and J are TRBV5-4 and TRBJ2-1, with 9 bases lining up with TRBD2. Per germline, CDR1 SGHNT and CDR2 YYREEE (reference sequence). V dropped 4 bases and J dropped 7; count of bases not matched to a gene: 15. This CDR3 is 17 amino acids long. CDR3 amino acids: CASSIGLAGDRGNEQFF. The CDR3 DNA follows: TGTGCCAGCAGCATCGGTTTAGCGGGAGATCGGGGGAATGAGCAGTTCTTC.

The CDR3, as DNA: TGTGCCAGCAGCTTGGGACAGGGCGGAAACACCGGGGAGCTGTTTTTT. Translated, it gives CASSLGQGGNTGELFF. The chain employs TRBV7-6 and TRBJ2-2, with TRBD1 identical over 9 bases. The V and J ends lost 3 bases and 2 bases, in that order; junction bases with no gene match: 4. CDR3 length equals 16 residues. The germline V gene has CDR1 SGHVS and CDR2 FNYEAQ.

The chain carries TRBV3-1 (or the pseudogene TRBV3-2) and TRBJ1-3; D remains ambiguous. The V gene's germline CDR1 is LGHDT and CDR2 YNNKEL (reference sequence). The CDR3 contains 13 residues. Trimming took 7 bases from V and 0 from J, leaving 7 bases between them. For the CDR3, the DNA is TGTGCCAGCATACGACTCTCTGGAAACACCATATATTTT. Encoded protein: CASIRLSGNTIYF.

This CDR3 reads CATSDFTGTGGNEQFF. The DNA for the CDR3 is TGTGCCACCAGTGATTTTACCGGGACAGGGGGGAATGAGCAGTTCTTC. The chain links TRBV24-1 to TRBJ2-1, with 11 positions matching TRBD1. Per germline, CDR1 KGHDR and CDR2 SFDVKD. CDR3 size: 16 residues. The junction had 5 bases not matched to a gene; V was cut back by 1 base and J by 7 bases.

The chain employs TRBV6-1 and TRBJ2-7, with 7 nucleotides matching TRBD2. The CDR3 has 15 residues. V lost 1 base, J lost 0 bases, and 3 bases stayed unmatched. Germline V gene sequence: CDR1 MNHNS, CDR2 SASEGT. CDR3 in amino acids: CASSEEPSGSYEQYF. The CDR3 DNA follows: TGTGCCAGCAGTGAAGAGCCTAGCGGCTCCTACGAGCAGTACTTC.

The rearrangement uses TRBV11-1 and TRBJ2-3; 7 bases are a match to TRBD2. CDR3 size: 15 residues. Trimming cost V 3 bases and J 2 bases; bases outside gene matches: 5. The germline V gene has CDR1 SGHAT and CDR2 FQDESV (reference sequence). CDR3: CASSFGRSATDTQYF. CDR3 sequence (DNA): TGTGCCAGCAGCTTCGGGAGGAGTGCCACAGATACGCAGTATTTT.

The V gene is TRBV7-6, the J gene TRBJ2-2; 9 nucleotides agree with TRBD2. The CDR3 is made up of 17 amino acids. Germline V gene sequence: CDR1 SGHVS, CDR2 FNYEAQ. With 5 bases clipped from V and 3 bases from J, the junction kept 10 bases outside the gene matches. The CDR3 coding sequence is TGTGCCAGCAGCCTCATGGGTAGCGGGAGTTACACCGGGGAGCTGTTTTTT. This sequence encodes CASSLMGSGSYTGELFF.

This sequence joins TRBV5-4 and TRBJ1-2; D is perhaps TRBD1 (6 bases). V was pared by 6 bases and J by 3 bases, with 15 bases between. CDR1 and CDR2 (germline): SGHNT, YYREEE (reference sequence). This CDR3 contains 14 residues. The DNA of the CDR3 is TGTGCCAGCACTCAGGGAGGGGGTGACTATGGCTACACCTTC. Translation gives CASTQGGGDYGYTF.

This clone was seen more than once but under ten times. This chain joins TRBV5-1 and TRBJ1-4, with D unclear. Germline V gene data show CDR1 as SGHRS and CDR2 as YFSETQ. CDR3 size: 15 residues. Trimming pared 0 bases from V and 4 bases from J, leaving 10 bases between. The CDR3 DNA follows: TGCGCCAGCAGCTTGGGAGGAATTTTTAATGAAAAACTGTTTTTT. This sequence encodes CASSLGGIFNEKLFF.

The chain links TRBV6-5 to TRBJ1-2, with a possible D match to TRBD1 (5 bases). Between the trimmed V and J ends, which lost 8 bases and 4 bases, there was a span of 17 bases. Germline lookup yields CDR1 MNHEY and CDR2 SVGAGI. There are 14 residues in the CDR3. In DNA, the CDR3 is TGTGCCAGCGTGGGCGGCAGGGCGTTCTATGGCTACACCTTC. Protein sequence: CASVGGRAFYGYTF.

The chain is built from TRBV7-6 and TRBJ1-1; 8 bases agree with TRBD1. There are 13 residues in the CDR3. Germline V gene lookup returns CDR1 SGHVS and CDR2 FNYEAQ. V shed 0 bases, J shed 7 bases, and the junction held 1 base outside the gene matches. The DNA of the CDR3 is TGTGCCAGCAGCTTAGCCGGACAGGGTGAAGCTTTCTTT. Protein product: CASSLAGQGEAFF.

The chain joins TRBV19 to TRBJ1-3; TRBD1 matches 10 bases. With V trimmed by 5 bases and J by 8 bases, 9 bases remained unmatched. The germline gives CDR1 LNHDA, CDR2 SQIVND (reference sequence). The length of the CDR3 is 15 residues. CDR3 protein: CASSLPGQGSYTIYF. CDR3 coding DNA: TGTGCCAGTAGTCTACCGGGACAGGGGAGCTACACCATATATTTT.

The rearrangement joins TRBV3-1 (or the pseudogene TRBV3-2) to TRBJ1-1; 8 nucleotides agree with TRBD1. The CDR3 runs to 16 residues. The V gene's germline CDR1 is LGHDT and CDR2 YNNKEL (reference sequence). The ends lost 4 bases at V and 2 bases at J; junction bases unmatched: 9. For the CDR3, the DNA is TGTGCCAGCAGCCCTATAGACAGGGGTGGCAACACTGAAGCTTTCTTT. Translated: CASSPIDRGGNTEAFF.

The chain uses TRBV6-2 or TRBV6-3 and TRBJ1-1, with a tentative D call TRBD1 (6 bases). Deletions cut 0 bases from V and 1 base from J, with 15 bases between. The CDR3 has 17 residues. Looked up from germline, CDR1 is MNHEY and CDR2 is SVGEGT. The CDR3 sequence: CASSYSSRGISNTEAFF. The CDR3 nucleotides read TGTGCCAGCAGTTACTCGAGTAGGGGGATATCGAACACTGAAGCTTTCTTT.

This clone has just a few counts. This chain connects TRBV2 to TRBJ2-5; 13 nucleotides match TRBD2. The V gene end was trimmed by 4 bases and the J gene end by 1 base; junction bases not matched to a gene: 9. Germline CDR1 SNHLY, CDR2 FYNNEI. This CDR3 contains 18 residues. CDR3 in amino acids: CASSGALAGGGRQETQYF. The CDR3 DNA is TGTGCCAGCAGTGGGGCACTAGCGGGAGGGGGGCGCCAAGAGACCCAGTACTTC. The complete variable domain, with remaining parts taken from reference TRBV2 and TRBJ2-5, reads EPEVTQTPSHQVTQMGQEVILRCVPISNHLYFYWYRQILGQKVEFLVSFYNNEISEKSEIFDDQFSVERPDGSNFTLKIRSTKLEDSAMYFCASSGALAGGGRQETQYFGPGTRLLVL.

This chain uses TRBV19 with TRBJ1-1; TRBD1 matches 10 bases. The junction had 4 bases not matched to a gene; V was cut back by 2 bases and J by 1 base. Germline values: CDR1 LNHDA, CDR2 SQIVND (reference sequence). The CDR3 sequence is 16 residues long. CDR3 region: CASSIPGDRGNTEAFF. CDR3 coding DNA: TGTGCCAGTAGTATACCGGGGGACAGGGGGAACACTGAAGCTTTCTTT.

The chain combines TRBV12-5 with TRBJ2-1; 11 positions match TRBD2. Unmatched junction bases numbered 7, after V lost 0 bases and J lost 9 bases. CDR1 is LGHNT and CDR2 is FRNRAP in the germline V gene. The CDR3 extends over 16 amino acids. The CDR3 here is CASGLVLAGVGVEQFF. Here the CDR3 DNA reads TGTGCTAGTGGTTTGGTACTAGCGGGAGTTGGGGTTGAGCAGTTCTTC.

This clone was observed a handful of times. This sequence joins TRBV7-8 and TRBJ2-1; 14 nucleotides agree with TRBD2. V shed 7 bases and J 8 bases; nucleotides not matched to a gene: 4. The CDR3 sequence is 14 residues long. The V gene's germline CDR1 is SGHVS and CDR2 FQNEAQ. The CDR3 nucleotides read TGTGCCAGCATGGGGACTAGCGGGAGCTATGAGCAGTTCTTC. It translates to CASMGTSGSYEQFF.

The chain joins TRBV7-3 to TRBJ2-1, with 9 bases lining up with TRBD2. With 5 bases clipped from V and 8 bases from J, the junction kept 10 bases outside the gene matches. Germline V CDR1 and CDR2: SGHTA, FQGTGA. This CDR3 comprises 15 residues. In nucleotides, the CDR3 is TGTGCCAGCAGCGCGGGGACTAGCAATATAGATGAGCAGTTCTTC. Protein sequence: CASSAGTSNIDEQFF.

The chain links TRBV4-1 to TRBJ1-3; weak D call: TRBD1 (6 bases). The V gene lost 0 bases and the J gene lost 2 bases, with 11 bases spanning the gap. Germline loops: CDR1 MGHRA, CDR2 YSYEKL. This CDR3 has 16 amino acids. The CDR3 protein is CASSQEPGTTGNTIYF. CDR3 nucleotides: TGCGCCAGCAGCCAAGAGCCGGGGACAACTGGAAACACCATATATTTT.

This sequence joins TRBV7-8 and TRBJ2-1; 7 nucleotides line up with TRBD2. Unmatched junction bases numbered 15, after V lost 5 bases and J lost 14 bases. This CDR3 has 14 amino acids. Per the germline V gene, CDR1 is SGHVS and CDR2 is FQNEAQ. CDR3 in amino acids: CASSLKTSPEEEFF. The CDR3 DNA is TGTGCCAGCAGCCTCAAGACTAGCCCAGAAGAAGAGTTCTTC.

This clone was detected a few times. The CDR3 is CASGPALAVDNEQFF. CDR3 sequence (DNA): TGCGCCAGCGGTCCCGCTTTAGCCGTAGACAATGAGCAGTTCTTC. The chain has TRBV5-1 and TRBJ2-1; D call uncertain. Germline CDR1 reads SGHRS; CDR2 reads YFSETQ. This CDR3 is 15 amino acids long. With 7 bases removed from V and 5 bases from J, the gap between germline ends came to 19 bases. The variable domain in full, with the rest retrieved from reference TRBV5-1 and TRBJ2-1, is KAGVTQTPRYLIKTRGQQVTLSCSPISGHRSVSWYQQTPGQGLQFLFEYFSETQRNKGNFPGRFSGRQFSNSRSEMNVSTLELGDSALYLCASGPALAVDNEQFFGPGTRLTVL.

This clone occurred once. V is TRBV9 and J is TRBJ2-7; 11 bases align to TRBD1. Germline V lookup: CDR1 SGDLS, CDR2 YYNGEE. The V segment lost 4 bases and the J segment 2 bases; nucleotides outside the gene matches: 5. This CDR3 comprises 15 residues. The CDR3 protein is CASSKQGQGAYEQYF. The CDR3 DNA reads TGTGCCAGCAGCAAGCAGGGACAGGGGGCCTACGAGCAGTACTTC.